This paragraph covers one TCR beta chain sequence. What it binds is not known. Only in-frame clones appear in the TCRdb table, and some are missing; sequencing was by immunoSEQ multiplex PCR. The data show 150,000 to 200,000 clones, with around nine tenths seen just once and 11% held by the top ten. This sample is part of a study of T cell responses to AZD1222 COVID-19 vaccine. Per the germline V gene, CDR1 is KGHDR and CDR2 is SFDVKD. The CDR3 has 13 residues. Trimming took 7 bases from V and 8 from J, leaving 16 bases between them. Study-wide results and caveats: Recipients of two AZD1222 doses showed rising Spike-specific TCR breadth and depth. Close to half of all spike-specific TCRs reportedly target regions of the variants that are unmutated. Clonal diversity may have been underestimated, and the donors were mostly white British, with more females than males.

The chain uses TRBV24-1 and TRBJ1-2; D is perhaps TRBD1 (5 bases). The sequence came from an adult who received the AZD1222 COVID-19 vaccine. The source material was peripheral blood, sampled 28 days after the second AZD1222 dose. The DNA for the CDR3 is TGTGCCACCAGGGGACGGAATTTGGGGGGCTACACCTTC. Translating it yields CATRGRNLGGYTF.